One sample yielded the 31 T cell receptor beta chains listed below, sequenced in a study of blood T cell repertoires in COVID-19. Sequencing used immunoSEQ multiplex PCR; TCRdb keeps in-frame clones, though not all of them. The sample lists roughly 100,000 clones; 85% were seen once. Sequencing used peripheral blood. The receptors here all came from a man aged 45-60 years with acute or convalescent COVID-19.

This clone was detected once. The chain joins TRBV19 to TRBJ1-1, with D unclear. The CDR3 has 12 residues. V gave up 5 bases and J gave up 6 bases, with 10 bases separating them. The V gene's germline CDR1 is LNHDA and CDR2 SQIVND (reference sequence). CDR3 sequence (DNA): TGTGCCAGTAGTTGGGCTTCCGCTGAAGCTTTCTTT. Translation: CASSWASAEAFF.

The V gene is TRBV27, the J gene TRBJ2-1, with 15 bases lining up with TRBD2. With V trimmed by 5 bases and J by 6 bases, 8 bases remained unmatched. The V gene's germline CDR1 is MNHEY and CDR2 SMNVEV (reference sequence). CDR3 size: 17 residues. CDR3 in amino acids: CASSPPGLAGGANEQFF. CDR3 coding DNA: TGTGCCAGCAGTCCCCCCGGACTAGCGGGAGGGGCCAATGAGCAGTTCTTC.

The chain employs TRBV6-5 and TRBJ1-3; D ambiguous. Trimming stripped 4 bases from V and 5 bases from J, with 12 bases between. This CDR3 has 14 amino acids. Germline CDR1 MNHEY, CDR2 SVGAGI. CDR3 region: CASSSEVLRNTIYF. CDR3 DNA sequence: TGTGCCAGCAGTTCAGAGGTTCTCAGAAACACCATATATTTT.

The chain is built from TRBV12-3 or TRBV12-4 and TRBJ1-2; D is ambiguous. V was pared by 4 bases and J by 7 bases, with 13 bases between. CDR3 length: 13 amino acids. This CDR3 is CASSSARGSGYTF. The CDR3 DNA reads as TGTGCCAGCAGTTCAGCTCGGGGTAGTGGCTACACCTTC.

This clone was seen just once. The V call is TRBV5-1, the J call TRBJ1-5; perhaps TRBD1 as D (5 bases). V was pared by 4 bases and J by 10 bases, with 12 bases between. The CDR3 totals 12 residues. From germline, CDR1 is SGHRS and CDR2 YFSETQ. This CDR3 reads CASSITGDPQHF. In nucleotides, the CDR3 is TGCGCCAGCAGCATTACAGGAGACCCCCAGCATTTT.

This sequence joins TRBV3-1 (or the pseudogene TRBV3-2) and TRBJ1-6; TRBD1 is a possible D gene (5 bases). This CDR3 is 16 amino acids long. CDR1 and CDR2 from the germline V gene are LGHDT and YNNKEL (reference sequence). Trimming removed 7 bases at V and 1 base at J, with 14 bases between. For the CDR3, the DNA is TGTGCCAGCAAGGGCAGGGTAGATTCCTATAATTCACCCCTCCACTTT. Translating gives CASKGRVDSYNSPLHF.

The chain couples TRBV28 to TRBJ2-1, with D perhaps TRBD1 (7 bases). CDR1 and CDR2 from the germline V gene are MDHEN and SYDVKM. The V end lost 11 bases, the J end lost 9 bases, and 20 bases lay between the germline ends. This CDR3 contains 13 residues. DNA of the CDR3: TGTGCCGGAGGGGGACAGTTCCCCCGTGAGCAGTTCTTC. Translating it yields CAGGGQFPREQFF.

The rearrangement links TRBV7-9 to TRBJ2-1, with D uncertain. Germline CDR1 and CDR2: SEHNR and FQNEAQ (reference sequence). The CDR3 has 16 residues. V dropped 5 bases and J dropped 2 bases, with 16 bases sitting between them. The CDR3 nucleotides read TGTGCCAGCAGCCGCGACATTGATCGGCCCTACAATGAGCAGTTCTTC. Amino acids: CASSRDIDRPYNEQFF. Full variable domain (remainder filled in from reference TRBV7-9 and TRBJ2-1): DTGVSQNPRHKITKRGQNVTFRCDPISEHNRLYWYRQTLGQGPEFLTYFQNEAQLEKSRLLSDRFSAERPKGSFSTLEIQRTEQGDSAMYLCASSRDIDRPYNEQFFGPGTRLTVL.

The V gene is TRBV7-2, the J gene TRBJ2-1, with TRBD2 matching over 13 bases. The CDR3 runs 15 residues. Germline V gives CDR1 SGHTA, CDR2 FQGNSA. J lost 7 bases, V lost 5 bases, and 5 bases had no gene match. CDR3 amino acids: CASSEGLAGVNEQFF. The CDR3 nucleotides read TGTGCCAGCAGCGAAGGACTAGCGGGAGTTAATGAGCAGTTCTTC.

The V call is TRBV27, the J call TRBJ1-3, with 8 positions matching TRBD1. V gave up 6 bases and J gave up 4 bases; unmatched junction bases: 11. CDR1 and CDR2 (germline): MNHEY, SMNVEV (reference sequence). CDR3 length equals 16 residues. The CDR3 nucleotides are TGTGCCAGCAGGCACACGGGACAGGCGGGCGGAAACACCATATATTTT. Amino acids: CASRHTGQAGGNTIYF.

The chain links TRBV27 to TRBJ1-5, with 7 bases aligning to TRBD1. The trim removed 4 bases at V and 5 bases at J, leaving 11 bases unmatched. The CDR3 length is 16 residues. Germline V gene data show CDR1 as MNHEY and CDR2 as SMNVEV (reference sequence). The CDR3 region has the DNA TGTGCCAGCAGTTCCCACAAGACAGGGTGGCATCAGCCCCAGCATTTT. Amino acid sequence: CASSSHKTGWHQPQHF.

The chain is built from TRBV14 and TRBJ2-7, with a possible D match to TRBD2 (7 bases). V lost 6 bases, J lost 0 bases, and 21 bases lay in between. This CDR3 has 17 amino acids. Germline CDR1 SGHDN, CDR2 FVKESK. CDR3 in amino acids: CASSPGGRGLYSYEQYF. The CDR3 DNA reads as TGTGCCAGCAGTCCGGGGGGTCGGGGGCTATACTCCTACGAGCAGTACTTC. The full variable domain, its missing parts supplied by reference TRBV14 and TRBJ2-7, is EAGVTQFPSHSVIEKGQTVTLRCDPISGHDNLYWYRRVMGKEIKFLLHFVKESKQDESGMPNNRFLAERTGGTYSTLKVQPAELEDSGVYFCASSPGGRGLYSYEQYFGPGTRLTVT.

This rearrangement joins TRBV11-1 to TRBJ2-2; a possible D gene is TRBD1 (6 bases). Germline CDR1 and CDR2: SGHAT and FQDESV (reference sequence). V lost 7 bases and J lost 5, with 17 bases in between. The CDR3 is 15 amino acids. CDR3 in DNA: TGTGCCAGCACCCCAGGGGCAGGGAAGACCGGGGAGCTGTTTTTT. Amino acid sequence: CASTPGAGKTGELFF.

The chain joins TRBV7-3 to TRBJ2-7; TRBD2 agrees at 13 bases. Trimming cost V 4 bases and J 5 bases; bases outside gene matches: 11. Germline V lookup: CDR1 SGHTA, CDR2 FQGTGA. The CDR3 runs 17 residues. CDR3 coding DNA: TGTGCCAGCAGCTCCCAAATCACTAGCGGGGGGGTCCACGAGCAGTACTTC. It specifies CASSSQITSGGVHEQYF.

This chain links TRBV9 with TRBJ2-2, with TRBD2 as a possible D gene (6 bases). Trimming left V 0 bases short and J 5 bases short, with 14 bases between. The CDR3 has 16 amino acids. Germline V lookup: CDR1 SGDLS, CDR2 YYNGEE. The CDR3 sequence: CASSVAASALTGELFF. In DNA form, the CDR3 reads TGTGCCAGCAGCGTAGCGGCTAGCGCATTAACCGGGGAGCTGTTTTTT. The complete variable domain, with remaining parts taken from reference TRBV9 and TRBJ2-2, reads DSGVTQTPKHLITATGQRVTLRCSPRSGDLSVYWYQQSLDQGLQFLIQYYNGEERAKGNILERFSAQQFPDLHSELNLSSLELGDSALYFCASSVAASALTGELFFGEGSRLTVL.

The chain couples TRBV6-1 to TRBJ1-3; D uncertain. Germline loops: CDR1 MNHNS, CDR2 SASEGT. This CDR3 contains 17 residues. The germline V and J ends were trimmed by 2 bases and 5 bases, with 19 bases remaining between them. CDR3 sequence (DNA): TGTGCCAGCAGTGAACTGAGCGCTCGGGTGCTTCGAAACACCATATATTTT. It yields the protein CASSELSARVLRNTIYF.

The rearrangement uses TRBV6-5 and TRBJ2-7; TRBD2 might be the D (6 bases). Trimming removed 6 bases from V and 0 bases from J, with 15 bases in between. Germline assignment: CDR1 MNHEY and CDR2 SVGAGI. This CDR3 is built from 15 residues. The CDR3 nucleotides read TGTGCCAGCAGCCCGGGACTCCTTAGCTCCTACGAGCAGTACTTC. Translated, it gives CASSPGLLSSYEQYF.

V gene TRBV5-1 combines with J gene TRBJ2-7; TRBD1 might be the D (6 bases). Germline CDR1 reads SGHRS; CDR2 reads YFSETQ. The CDR3 has 13 residues. The V end was cut by 2 bases, the J end by 6 bases, with 12 bases between. The CDR3 is CASSFSGTTEQYF. CDR3 sequence (DNA): TGCGCCAGCAGCTTCTCCGGGACAACCGAGCAGTACTTC.

The rearrangement uses TRBV4-1 and TRBJ2-7; D not resolved. V was shortened by 1 base and J by 5 bases, with 12 bases between the two germline ends. There are 14 residues in the CDR3. The germline gives CDR1 MGHRA, CDR2 YSYEKL. CDR3 sequence (DNA): TGCGCCAGCAGCCAAGTGGGCAGTAATCACGAGCAGTACTTC. Encoded protein: CASSQVGSNHEQYF.

The rearrangement links TRBV24-1 to TRBJ2-3; tentative D call: TRBD2 (5 bases). This CDR3 has 13 residues. Germline CDR1 and CDR2: KGHDR and SFDVKD. The germline V and J ends were trimmed by 6 bases and 0 bases, with 6 bases remaining between them. In nucleotides, the CDR3 is TGTGCCACCAGTCGAGGGAGCACAGATACGCAGTATTTT. Amino acids: CATSRGSTDTQYF.

CDR3 region: CASSPGQGSNYGYTF. The DNA for the CDR3 is TGTGCCAGCTCACCCGGACAGGGCAGCAACTATGGCTACACCTTC. The chain recombines TRBV18 with TRBJ1-2; TRBD1 aligns across 8 bases. After removal of 3 bases from V and 2 bases from J, the junction contained 5 bases not matched to a gene. The germline V gene has CDR1 KGHSH and CDR2 LQKENI. CDR3 length equals 15 residues.

This chain connects TRBV2 to TRBJ2-1; D unclear. Per the germline V gene, CDR1 is SNHLY and CDR2 is FYNNEI. The CDR3 is 11 amino acids. V was clipped by 4 bases and J by 10 bases, with 8 bases between them. The CDR3: CASSVSREQFF. The CDR3 DNA sequence: TGTGCCAGCAGTGTAAGCAGGGAGCAGTTCTTC.

This chain links TRBV12-3 or TRBV12-4 with TRBJ1-2, with a possible D match to TRBD1 (6 bases). This CDR3 region has 13 residues. The germline V and J ends were trimmed by 7 bases and 9 bases, with 18 bases remaining between them. The CDR3 DNA reads TGTGCCAGCAAATTTACAGGGCTGGGGAGCTACACCTTC. Encoded protein: CASKFTGLGSYTF.

This chain links TRBV5-1 with TRBJ2-1, with TRBD2 matching over 7 bases. The CDR3 is 15 amino acids. Germline assignment: CDR1 SGHRS and CDR2 YFSETQ. The trim removed 7 bases at V and 1 base at J, leaving 8 bases unmatched. The CDR3, as DNA: TGCGCCAGCGCCCTTAGCGGGTCTTCCTACAATGAGCAGTTCTTC. This translates into CASALSGSSYNEQFF.

The rearrangement links TRBV9 to TRBJ2-6; weak D call: TRBD2 (6 bases). The CDR3 has 15 amino acids. Germline loops: CDR1 SGDLS, CDR2 YYNGEE. V lost 3 bases to trimming and J lost 0 bases, with 7 bases between them. In nucleotides, the CDR3 is TGTGCCAGCAGCGCAGCGGGCTCTGGGGCCAACGTCCTGACTTTC. Amino acids: CASSAAGSGANVLTF.

This chain joins TRBV5-6 and TRBJ2-7; the match to TRBD2 covers 11 bases. Germline CDR1 and CDR2: SGHDT and YYEEEE. This CDR3 is built from 15 residues. J lost 3 bases, V lost 4 bases, and 6 bases had no gene match. The CDR3 reads CASSSGTSGYYEQYF. The CDR3 nucleotides are TGTGCCAGCAGCAGCGGGACTAGCGGATACTACGAGCAGTACTTC.

The chain uses TRBV30 and TRBJ2-3; D is possibly TRBD2 (6 bases). The ends were cut back, 0 bases at V and 0 bases at J, with 10 bases in the middle. The CDR3 sequence is 15 residues long. Looked up from germline, CDR1 is GTSNPN and CDR2 is SVGIG (reference sequence). CDR3 coding DNA: TGTGCCTGGAGTGTAACCGGGGGTAGCACAGATACGCAGTATTTT. Amino acids: CAWSVTGGSTDTQYF.

In this sample, this clone turned up once. The V gene is TRBV2, the J gene TRBJ2-3; 14 bases agree with TRBD2. CDR1 is SNHLY and CDR2 is FYNNEI in the germline V gene. With 3 bases clipped from V and 2 bases from J, the junction kept 4 bases outside the gene matches. CDR3 length equals 17 residues. As DNA, the CDR3 is TGTGCCAGCAGTGAGCGGACTAGCGGGGGGATCACAGATACGCAGTATTTT. Protein: CASSERTSGGITDTQYF.

V is TRBV7-9 and J is TRBJ2-5; TRBD2 might be the D (5 bases). The CDR3 is made up of 12 amino acids. V shed 5 bases and J shed 4 bases, with 8 bases lying between them. Per the germline V gene, CDR1 is SEHNR and CDR2 is FQNEAQ (reference sequence). CDR3 region: CASSTGGETQYF. The CDR3 DNA reads TGTGCCAGCAGCACCGGAGGAGAGACCCAGTACTTC.

V is TRBV30 and J is TRBJ2-5; 11 bases match TRBD2. The V gene's germline CDR1 is GTSNPN and CDR2 SVGIG (reference sequence). CDR3 length: 13 residues. Germline trimming cut 4 bases from V and 5 bases from J; bases unmatched to any gene: 3. Written as DNA, the CDR3 is TGTGCCTGGAATATAGCGGGGGGGGAGACCCAGTACTTC. Translating gives CAWNIAGGETQYF.

The chain joins TRBV6-5 to TRBJ2-7; weak D call: TRBD2 (7 bases). The V gene lost 1 base and the J gene lost 6 bases, with 16 bases spanning the gap. Germline loops: CDR1 MNHEY, CDR2 SVGAGI. The CDR3 loop spans 15 amino acids. The CDR3 bases are TGTGCCAGCAGTTACTGGGGTACAGGGAGGGGCGAGCAGTACTTC. It codes for CASSYWGTGRGEQYF.